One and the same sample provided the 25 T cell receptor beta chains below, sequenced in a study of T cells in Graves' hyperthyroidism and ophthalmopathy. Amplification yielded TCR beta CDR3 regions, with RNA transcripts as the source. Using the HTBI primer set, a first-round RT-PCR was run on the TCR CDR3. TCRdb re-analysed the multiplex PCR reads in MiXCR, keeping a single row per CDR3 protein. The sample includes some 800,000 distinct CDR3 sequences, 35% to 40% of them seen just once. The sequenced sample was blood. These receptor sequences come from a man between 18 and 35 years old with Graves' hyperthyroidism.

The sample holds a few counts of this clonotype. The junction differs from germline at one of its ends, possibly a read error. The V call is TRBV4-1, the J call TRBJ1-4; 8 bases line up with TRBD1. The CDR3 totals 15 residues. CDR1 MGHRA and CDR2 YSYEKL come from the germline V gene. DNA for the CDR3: TGTGCCAGCAGCCAAGTTCTCACAGGGGGTGAAAAACTGTTTTTT. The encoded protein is CASSQVLTGGEKLFF.

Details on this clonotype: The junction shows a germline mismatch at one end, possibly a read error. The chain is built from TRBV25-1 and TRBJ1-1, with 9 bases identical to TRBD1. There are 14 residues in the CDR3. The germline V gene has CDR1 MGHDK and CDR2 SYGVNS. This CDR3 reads CASSHDRGVTEAFF. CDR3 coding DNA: TGCGCCAGCAGCCACGACAGGGGGGTCACTGAAGCTTTCTTT.

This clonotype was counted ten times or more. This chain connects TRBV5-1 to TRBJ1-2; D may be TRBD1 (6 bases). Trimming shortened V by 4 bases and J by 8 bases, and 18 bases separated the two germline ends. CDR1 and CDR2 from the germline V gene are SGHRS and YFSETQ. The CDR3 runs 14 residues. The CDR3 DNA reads TGCGCCAGCAGCCCCGGAACAGGGTTCGACGGCTACACCTTC. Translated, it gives CASSPGTGFDGYTF.

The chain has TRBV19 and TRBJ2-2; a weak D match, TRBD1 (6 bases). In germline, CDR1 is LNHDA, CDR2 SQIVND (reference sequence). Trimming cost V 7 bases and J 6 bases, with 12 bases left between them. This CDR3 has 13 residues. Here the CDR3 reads CASTQGVAGELFF. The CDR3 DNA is TGTGCCAGTACACAGGGTGTCGCCGGGGAGCTGTTTTTT.

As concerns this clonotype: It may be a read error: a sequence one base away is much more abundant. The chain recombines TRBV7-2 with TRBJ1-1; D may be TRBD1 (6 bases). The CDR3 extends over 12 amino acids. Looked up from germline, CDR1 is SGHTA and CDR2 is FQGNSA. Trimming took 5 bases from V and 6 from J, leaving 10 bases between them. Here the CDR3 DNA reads TGTGCCAGCAGCCGTTCAGGGGCTGAAGCTTTCTTT. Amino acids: CASSRSGAEAFF.

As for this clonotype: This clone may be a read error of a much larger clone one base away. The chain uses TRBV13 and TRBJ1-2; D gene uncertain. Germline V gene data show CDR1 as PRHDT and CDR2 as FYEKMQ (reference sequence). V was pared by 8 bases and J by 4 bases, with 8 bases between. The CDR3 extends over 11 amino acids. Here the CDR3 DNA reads TGTGCCAGCGTCAGCTCCTATGGCTACACCTTC. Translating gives CASVSSYGYTF.

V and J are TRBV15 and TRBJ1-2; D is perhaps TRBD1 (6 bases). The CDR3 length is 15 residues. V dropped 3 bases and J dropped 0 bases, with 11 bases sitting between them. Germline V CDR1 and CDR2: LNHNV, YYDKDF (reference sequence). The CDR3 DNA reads TGTGCCACCAGCAGCTACAGGGACGCTAACTATGGCTACACCTTC. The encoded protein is CATSSYRDANYGYTF. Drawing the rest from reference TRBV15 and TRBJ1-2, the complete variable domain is DAMVIQNPRYQVTQFGKPVTLSCSQTLNHNVMYWYQQKSSQAPKLLFHYYDKDFNNEADTPDNFQSRRPNTSFCFLDIRSPGLGDTAMYLCATSSYRDANYGYTFGSGTRLTVV.

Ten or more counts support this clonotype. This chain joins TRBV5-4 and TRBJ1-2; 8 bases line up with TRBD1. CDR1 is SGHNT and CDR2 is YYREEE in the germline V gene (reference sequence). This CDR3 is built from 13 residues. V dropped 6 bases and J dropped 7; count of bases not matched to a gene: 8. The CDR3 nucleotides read TGTGCCAGCACCCCAGGGGGCGCATCTGGCTACACCTTC. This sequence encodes CASTPGGASGYTF.

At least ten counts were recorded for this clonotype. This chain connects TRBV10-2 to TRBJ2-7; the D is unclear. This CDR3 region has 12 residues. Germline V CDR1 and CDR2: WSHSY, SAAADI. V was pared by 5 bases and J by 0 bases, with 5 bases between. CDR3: CASSTASYEQYF. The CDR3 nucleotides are TGCGCCAGCAGTACAGCCTCCTACGAGCAGTACTTC.

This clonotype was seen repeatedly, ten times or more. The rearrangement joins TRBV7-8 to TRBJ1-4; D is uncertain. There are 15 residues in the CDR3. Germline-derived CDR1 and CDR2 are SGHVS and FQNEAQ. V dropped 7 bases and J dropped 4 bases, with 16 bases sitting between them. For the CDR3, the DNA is TGTGCCAGCACCCTGGGCCGACGGAGTAATGAAAAACTGTTTTTT. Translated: CASTLGRRSNEKLFF.

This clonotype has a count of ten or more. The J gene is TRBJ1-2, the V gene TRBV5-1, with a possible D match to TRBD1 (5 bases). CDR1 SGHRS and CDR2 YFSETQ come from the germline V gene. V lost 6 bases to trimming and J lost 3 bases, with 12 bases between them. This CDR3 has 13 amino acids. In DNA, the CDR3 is TGCGCCAGCAACCCCACAGGCTACTATGGCTACACCTTC. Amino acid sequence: CASNPTGYYGYTF.

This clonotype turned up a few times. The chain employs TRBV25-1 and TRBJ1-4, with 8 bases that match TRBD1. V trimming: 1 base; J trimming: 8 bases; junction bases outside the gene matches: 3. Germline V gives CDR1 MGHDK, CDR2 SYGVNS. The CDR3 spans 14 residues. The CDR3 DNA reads TGTGCCAGCAGTGAATCCAGGGGGCGGGAAAAACTGTTTTTT. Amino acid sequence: CASSESRGREKLFF.

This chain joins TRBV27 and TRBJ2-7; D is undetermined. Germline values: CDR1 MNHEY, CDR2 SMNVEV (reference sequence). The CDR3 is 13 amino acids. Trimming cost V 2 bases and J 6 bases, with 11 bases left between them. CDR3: CASSLDRMAEQYF. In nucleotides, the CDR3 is TGTGCCAGCAGTTTAGACCGAATGGCCGAGCAGTACTTC.

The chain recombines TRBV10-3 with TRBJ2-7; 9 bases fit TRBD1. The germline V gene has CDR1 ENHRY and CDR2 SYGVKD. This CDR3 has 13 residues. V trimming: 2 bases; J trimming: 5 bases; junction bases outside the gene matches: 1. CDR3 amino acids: CAISETGGHEQYF. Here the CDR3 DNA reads TGTGCCATCAGTGAGACAGGGGGCCACGAGCAGTACTTC.

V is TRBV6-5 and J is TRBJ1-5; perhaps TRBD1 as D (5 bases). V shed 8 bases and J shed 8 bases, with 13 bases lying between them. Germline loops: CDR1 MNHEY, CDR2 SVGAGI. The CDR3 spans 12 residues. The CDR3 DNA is TGTGCCAGCTCGTGGGGGACCAAGCCCCAGCATTTT. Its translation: CASSWGTKPQHF.

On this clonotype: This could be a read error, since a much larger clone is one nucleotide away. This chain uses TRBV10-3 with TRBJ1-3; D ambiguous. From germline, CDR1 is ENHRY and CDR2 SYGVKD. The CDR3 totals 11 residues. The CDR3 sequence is CAVRGGNTIYF. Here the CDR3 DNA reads TGTGCCGTCAGAGGGGGAAACACCATATATTTT.

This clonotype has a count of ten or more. CDR3 amino acids: CASSSTGRGTEAFF. CDR3 nucleotide sequence: TGTGCCAGCAGTTCGACAGGGAGAGGCACTGAAGCTTTCTTT. This chain joins TRBV12-3 or TRBV12-4 and TRBJ1-1, with 7 bases matching TRBD1. CDR3 length: 14 residues. With V trimmed by 4 bases and J by 4 bases, 6 bases remained unmatched.

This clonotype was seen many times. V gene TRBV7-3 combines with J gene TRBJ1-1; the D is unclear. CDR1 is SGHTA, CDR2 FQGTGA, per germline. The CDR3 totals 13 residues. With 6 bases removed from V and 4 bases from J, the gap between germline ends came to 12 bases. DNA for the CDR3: TGTGCCAGCAGTTACAGCTTGAGCACTGAAGCTTTCTTT. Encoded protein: CASSYSLSTEAFF.

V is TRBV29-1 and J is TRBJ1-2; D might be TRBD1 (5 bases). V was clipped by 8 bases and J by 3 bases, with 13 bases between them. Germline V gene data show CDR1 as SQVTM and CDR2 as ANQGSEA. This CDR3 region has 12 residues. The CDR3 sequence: CSLGPGDYGYTF. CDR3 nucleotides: TGCAGCTTGGGGCCGGGGGACTATGGCTACACCTTC.

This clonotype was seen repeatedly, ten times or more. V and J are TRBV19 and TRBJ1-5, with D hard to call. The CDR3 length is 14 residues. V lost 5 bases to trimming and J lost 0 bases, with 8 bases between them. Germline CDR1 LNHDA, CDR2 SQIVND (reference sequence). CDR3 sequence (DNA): TGTGCCAGTAGTGGACTCTATAGCAATCAGCCCCAGCATTTT. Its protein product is CASSGLYSNQPQHF.

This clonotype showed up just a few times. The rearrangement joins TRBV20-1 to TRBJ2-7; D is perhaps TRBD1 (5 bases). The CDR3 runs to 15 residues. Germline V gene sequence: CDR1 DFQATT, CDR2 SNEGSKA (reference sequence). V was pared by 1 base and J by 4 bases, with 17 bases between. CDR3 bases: TGCAGTGCTAGAGGGACAATCGCCGTCCCTTACGAGCAGTACTTC. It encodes CSARGTIAVPYEQYF.

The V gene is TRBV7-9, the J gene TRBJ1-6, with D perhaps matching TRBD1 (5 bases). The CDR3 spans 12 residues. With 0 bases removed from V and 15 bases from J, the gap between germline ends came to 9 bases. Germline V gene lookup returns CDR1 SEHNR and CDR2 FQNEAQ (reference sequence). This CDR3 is CASSLAGPGLHF. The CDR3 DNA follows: TGTGCCAGCAGCTTAGCGGGACCGGGCCTCCACTTT.

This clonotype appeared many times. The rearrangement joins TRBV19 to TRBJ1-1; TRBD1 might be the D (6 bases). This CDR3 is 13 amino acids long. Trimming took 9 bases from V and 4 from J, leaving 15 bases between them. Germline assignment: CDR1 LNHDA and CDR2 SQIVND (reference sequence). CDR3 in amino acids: CASSLTGATEAFF. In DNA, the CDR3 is TGTGCCAGCAGCCTGACGGGGGCCACTGAAGCTTTCTTT.

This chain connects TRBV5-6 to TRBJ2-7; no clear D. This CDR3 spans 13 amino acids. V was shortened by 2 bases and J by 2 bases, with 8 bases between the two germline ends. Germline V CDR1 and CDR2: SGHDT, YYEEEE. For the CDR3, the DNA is TGTGCCAGCAGCTTTGACCAGGCCTACGAGCAGTACTTC. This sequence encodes CASSFDQAYEQYF.

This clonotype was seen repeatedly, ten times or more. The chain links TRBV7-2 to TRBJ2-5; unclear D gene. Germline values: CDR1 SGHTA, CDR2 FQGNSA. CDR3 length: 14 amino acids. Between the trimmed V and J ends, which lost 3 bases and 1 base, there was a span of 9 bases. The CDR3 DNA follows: TGTGCCAGCAGCTTTGCCCGCCTCCAAGAGACCCAGTACTTC. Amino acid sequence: CASSFARLQETQYF.